These 3 T cell receptor beta chains were sequenced from one sample in a study of blood T cells in healthy people across ages. Next came a second PCR, run for about 7 to 12 cycles, which used a sample-barcoded 5' primer along with a J-beta primer mix. Via MiXCR, TCRdb re-called the 5' RACE reads, giving one row per CDR3 protein. The sample yields 980,000 or so distinct CDR3 sequences, 40% to 60% seen once. Sequencing was performed on blood. The receptors derive from a man aged 30-40 years in good health.

The genes are TRBV6-5 and TRBJ2-1, with 8 bases matching TRBD2. In germline, CDR1 is MNHEY, CDR2 SVGAGI. V lost 3 bases to trimming and J lost 9 bases; unmatched junction nucleotides: 4. The CDR3 has 13 amino acids. As DNA, the CDR3 is TGTGCCAGCAGTTATTTCGGGGGGGCTGAGCAGTTCTTC. As protein: CASSYFGGAEQFF.

V is TRBV5-1 and J is TRBJ2-5, with no clear D. The CDR3 has 14 amino acids. The V gene's germline CDR1 is SGHRS and CDR2 YFSETQ. V was pared by 4 bases and J by 1 base, with 11 bases between. CDR3: CASSADGSQETQYF. The CDR3 nucleotides are TGCGCCAGCAGCGCCGACGGATCCCAAGAGACCCAGTACTTC.

The CDR3 sequence: CASSSPAEDTQYF. DNA for the CDR3: TGTGCCAGCAGTTCTCCCGCGGAAGATACGCAGTATTTT. The chain uses TRBV27 and TRBJ2-3; no clear D. The CDR3 runs 13 residues. V was trimmed by 4 bases and J by 5 bases, leaving 10 bases between them. Per the germline V gene, CDR1 is MNHEY and CDR2 is SMNVEV (reference sequence).